The rows below give T cell receptor beta chains drawn from one sample of a study of blood T cells in healthy people across ages. TCRdb independently ran MiXCR on the 5' RACE reads; one entry per CDR3 protein. The data show over 950,000 distinct CDR3 sequences, roughly 50% seen once. The sample taken for sequencing was blood. Receptors originate from a woman in her sixties or seventies in good health. Each CDR3 is given with its conserved first and last residue. The D gene is left open where the match is weak. Where a row states a size, it is once, few, many or the class of an expanded clone; other rows omit it.

CSATRTNYEQYF	TGCAGTGCTACCCGGACTAACTACGAGCAGTACTTC	few	.	TRBV20-1	TRBJ2-7
CASSSSRPVNQPQHF	TGTGCCAGCAGCTCCTCACGACCGGTAAATCAGCCCCAGCATTTT	few	.	TRBV7-9	TRBJ1-5
CSVAAEEGADPGEQFF	TGCAGCGTTGCGGCCGAGGAAGGAGCGGATCCTGGTGAGCAGTTCTTC	.	.	TRBV29-1	TRBJ2-1
CASSGGRGQPQHF	TGTGCCAGCAGCGGGGGGCGAGGGCAGCCCCAGCATTTT	.	.	TRBV25-1	TRBJ1-5
CASSFRGLQETQYF	TGTGCCAGCAGTTTCCGTGGGCTTCAAGAGACCCAGTACTTC	few	.	TRBV6-2/TRBV6-3	TRBJ2-5
CASSDWVIQYGYTF	TGTGCCAGCAGTGACTGGGTTATACAGTATGGCTACACCTTC	few	.	TRBV6-2/TRBV6-3	TRBJ1-2
CSANLALYEQYF	TGCAGTGCTAATCTAGCTCTCTACGAGCAGTACTTC	.	.	TRBV20-1	TRBJ2-7
CSVVRTSGRANEQYF	TGCAGCGTTGTCCGGACTAGCGGGAGGGCCAATGAGCAGTACTTC	.	TRBD2	TRBV29-1	TRBJ2-5
CASRPRGQFLYYEQYF	TGTGCCAGCAGGCCTAGAGGACAGTTTCTTTACTACGAGCAGTACTTC	few	.	TRBV27	TRBJ2-7
CSAEVTSYNEQFF	TGCAGCGCTGAGGTGACCTCCTACAATGAGCAGTTCTTC	few	.	TRBV29-1	TRBJ2-1
CASSETSGSGNEQYF	TGTGCCAGCAGCGAAACTAGCGGGAGCGGGAACGAGCAGTACTTC	.	TRBD2	TRBV7-2	TRBJ2-7
CASRGGMPNTGELFF	TGTGCCAGCAGAGGTGGTATGCCGAACACCGGGGAGCTGTTTTTT	.	.	TRBV12-3/TRBV12-4	TRBJ2-2
CASSYDAASTDTQYF	TGTGCCAGCAGCTATGACGCGGCTAGCACAGATACGCAGTATTTT	.	.	TRBV7-2	TRBJ2-3
CASSPPQGTFWVTQYF	TGTGCCAGCAGCCCTCCCCAAGGGACCTTTTGGGTGACCCAGTACTTC	.	.	TRBV2	TRBJ2-5
CSAGDSRGTGYGYTF	TGCAGTGCTGGAGATTCCCGAGGGACAGGGTACGGCTACACCTTC	.	TRBD1	TRBV20-1	TRBJ1-2
CASRESDSSAEQYF	TGTGCCAGCAGAGAGTCAGACAGCTCCGCCGAGCAGTACTTC	.	.	TRBV28	TRBJ2-7
CASSAGRITSLNTEAFF	TGTGCCAGCAGCGCCGGACGGATTACTTCCCTGAACACTGAAGCTTTCTTT	.	.	TRBV7-8	TRBJ1-1
CASSLWGQTIRSSSPLHF	TGTGCCAGCAGCTTGTGGGGACAGACAATCCGATCATCATCACCCCTCCACTTT	once	TRBD1	TRBV5-5	TRBJ1-6
CASSLREAKNIQYF	TGTGCCAGCAGCTTACGGGAAGCCAAAAACATTCAGTACTTC	few	.	TRBV7-9	TRBJ2-4
CASRRQQNTEAFF	TGCGCCAGCAGGCGACAACAGAACACTGAAGCTTTCTTT	few	.	TRBV5-1	TRBJ1-1
CASSRAGAIDTQYF	TGTGCCAGCAGCCGTGCAGGGGCGATCGATACGCAGTATTTT	.	.	TRBV2	TRBJ2-3
CSVGSGNQPQHF	TGCAGCGTTGGGAGCGGCAATCAGCCCCAGCATTTT	few	.	TRBV29-1	TRBJ1-5
CSVGRNTDTQYF	TGCAGCGTTGGTCGGAACACAGATACGCAGTATTTT	.	.	TRBV29-1	TRBJ2-3
CASTRGSGEQYF	TGTGCCAGCACCCGAGGGTCTGGCGAGCAGTACTTC	.	.	TRBV7-9	TRBJ2-7
CSVDPSGGNYGYTF	TGCAGCGTTGACCCCTCAGGGGGTAACTATGGCTACACCTTC	.	TRBD1	TRBV29-1	TRBJ1-2
CASSQDPKRHYGYTF	TGCGCCAGCAGCCAAGATCCAAAACGCCACTATGGCTACACCTTC	.	.	TRBV4-3	TRBJ1-2
CASSFNQGYTEAFF	TGTGCCAGCAGTTTCAATCAGGGGTACACTGAAGCTTTCTTT	.	.	TRBV7-9	TRBJ1-1
CASSTQVANIQYF	TGTGCCAGCAGCACACAGGTCGCGAACATTCAGTACTTC	few	.	TRBV7-2	TRBJ2-4
CSAREERHEHTDTQYF	TGCAGTGCTAGAGAAGAGCGGCACGAACACACAGATACGCAGTATTTT	.	.	TRBV20-1	TRBJ2-3
CASSLTPRSYNEQFF	TGCGCCAGCAGCTTAACGCCCCGCTCCTACAATGAGCAGTTCTTC	.	.	TRBV5-1	TRBJ2-1
CASSPGQKAFF	TGTGCCAGCAGCCCAGGACAGAAAGCTTTCTTT	.	.	TRBV7-9	TRBJ1-1
CASSPKTGGAYNEQFF	TGCGCCAGCAGCCCCAAGACAGGGGGCGCTTACAATGAGCAGTTCTTC	.	TRBD1	TRBV5-1	TRBJ2-1
CASSFPKLGGYTF	TGTGCCAGCAGTTTCCCTAAATTGGGAGGCTACACCTTC	.	.	TRBV6-2/TRBV6-3	TRBJ1-2
CASTLGQGFQPQHF	TGTGCCAGCACCCTGGGGCAGGGGTTTCAGCCCCAGCATTTT	.	.	TRBV28	TRBJ1-5
CSAESSSYNEQFF	TGCAGCGCCGAATCTAGCTCCTACAATGAGCAGTTCTTC	once	.	TRBV29-1	TRBJ2-1
CASSSDKNYGYTF	TGTGCCAGCAGTTCCGACAAGAACTATGGCTACACCTTC	.	.	TRBV27	TRBJ1-2